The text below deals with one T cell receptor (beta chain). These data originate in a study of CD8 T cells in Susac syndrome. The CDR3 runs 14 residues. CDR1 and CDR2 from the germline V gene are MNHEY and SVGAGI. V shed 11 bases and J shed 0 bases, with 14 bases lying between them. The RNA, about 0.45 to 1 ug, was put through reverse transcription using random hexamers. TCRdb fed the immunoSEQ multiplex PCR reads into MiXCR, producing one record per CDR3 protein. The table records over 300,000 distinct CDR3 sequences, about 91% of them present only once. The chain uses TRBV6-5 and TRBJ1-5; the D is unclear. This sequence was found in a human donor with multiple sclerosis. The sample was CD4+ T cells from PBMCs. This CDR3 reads CAGRSPFSNQPQHF. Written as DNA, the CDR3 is TGTGCCGGCCGTTCTCCTTTTAGCAATCAGCCCCAGCATTTT.